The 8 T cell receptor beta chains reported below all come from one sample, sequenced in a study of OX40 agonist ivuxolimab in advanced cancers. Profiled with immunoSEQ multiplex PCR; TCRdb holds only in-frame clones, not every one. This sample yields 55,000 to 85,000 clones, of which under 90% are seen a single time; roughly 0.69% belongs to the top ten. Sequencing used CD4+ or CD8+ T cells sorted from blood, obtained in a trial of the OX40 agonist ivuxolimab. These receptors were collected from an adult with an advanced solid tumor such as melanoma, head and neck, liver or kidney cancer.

The CDR3 nucleotides are TGTGCCACCAGCAGAGATAGGGTAGTCACTGAAGCTTTCTTT. This translates into CATSRDRVVTEAFF. The genes are TRBV15 and TRBJ1-1; D gene unclear. Germline CDR1 LNHNV, CDR2 YYDKDF (reference sequence). V lost 0 bases, J lost 4 bases, and 9 bases lay in between. CDR3 length: 14 residues.

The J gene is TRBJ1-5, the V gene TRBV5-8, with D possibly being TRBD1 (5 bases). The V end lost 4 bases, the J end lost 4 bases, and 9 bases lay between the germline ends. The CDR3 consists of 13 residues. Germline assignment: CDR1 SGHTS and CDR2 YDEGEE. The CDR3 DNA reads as TGTGCCAGCAGCAGGGGCCGGAATCAGCCCCAGCATTTT. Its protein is CASSRGRNQPQHF.

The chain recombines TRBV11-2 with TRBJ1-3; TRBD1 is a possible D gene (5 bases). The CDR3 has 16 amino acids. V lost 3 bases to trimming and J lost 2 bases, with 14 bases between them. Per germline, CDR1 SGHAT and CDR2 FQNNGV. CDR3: CASSLWQGNTGNTIYF. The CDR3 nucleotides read TGTGCCAGCAGCTTGTGGCAGGGCAACACTGGAAACACCATATATTTT.

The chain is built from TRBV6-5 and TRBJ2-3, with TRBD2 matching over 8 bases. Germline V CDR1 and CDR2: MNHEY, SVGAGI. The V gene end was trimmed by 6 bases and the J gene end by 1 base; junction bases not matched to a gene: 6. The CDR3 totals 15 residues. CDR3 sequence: CASRRAGARTDTQYF. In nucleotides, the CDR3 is TGTGCCAGCAGGAGAGCGGGGGCCCGCACAGATACGCAGTATTTT.

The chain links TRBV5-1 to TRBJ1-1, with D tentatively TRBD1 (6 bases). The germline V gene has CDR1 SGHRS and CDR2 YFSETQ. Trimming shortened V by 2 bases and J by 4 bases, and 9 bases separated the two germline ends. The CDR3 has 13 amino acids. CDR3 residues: CASSFGQTTEAFF. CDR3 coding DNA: TGCGCCAGCAGCTTTGGACAGACCACTGAAGCTTTCTTT.

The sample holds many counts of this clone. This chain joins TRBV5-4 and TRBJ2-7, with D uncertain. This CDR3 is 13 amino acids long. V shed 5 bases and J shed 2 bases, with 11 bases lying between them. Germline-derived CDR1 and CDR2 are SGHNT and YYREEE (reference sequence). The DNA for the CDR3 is TGTGCCAGCAGGACCGAAGTCACCTACGAGCAGTACTTC. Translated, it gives CASRTEVTYEQYF.

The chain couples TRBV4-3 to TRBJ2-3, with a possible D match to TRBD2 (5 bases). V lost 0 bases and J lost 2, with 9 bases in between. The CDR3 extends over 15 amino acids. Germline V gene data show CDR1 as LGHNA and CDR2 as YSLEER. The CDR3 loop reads CASSQEAGYTDTQYF. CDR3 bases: TGCGCCAGCAGCCAAGAGGCGGGTTACACAGATACGCAGTATTTT.

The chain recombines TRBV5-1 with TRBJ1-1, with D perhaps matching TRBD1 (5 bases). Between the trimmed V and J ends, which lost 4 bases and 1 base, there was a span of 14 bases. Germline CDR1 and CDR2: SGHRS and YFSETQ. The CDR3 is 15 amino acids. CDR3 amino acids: CASSPGGTGNTEAFF. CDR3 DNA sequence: TGCGCCAGCAGCCCCGGCGGGACTGGGAACACTGAAGCTTTCTTT.